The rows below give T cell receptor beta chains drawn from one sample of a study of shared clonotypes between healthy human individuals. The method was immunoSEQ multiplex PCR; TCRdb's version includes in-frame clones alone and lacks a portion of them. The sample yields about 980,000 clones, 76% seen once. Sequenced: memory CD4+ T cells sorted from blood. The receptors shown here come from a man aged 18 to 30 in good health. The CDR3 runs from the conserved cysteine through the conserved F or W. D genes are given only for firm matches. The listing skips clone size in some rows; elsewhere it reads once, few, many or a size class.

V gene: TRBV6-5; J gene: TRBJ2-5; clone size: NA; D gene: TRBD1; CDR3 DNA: TGTGCCAGCAGCCGGGACAGGGTTCAAGAGACCCAGTACTTC; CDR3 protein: CASSRDRVQETQYF
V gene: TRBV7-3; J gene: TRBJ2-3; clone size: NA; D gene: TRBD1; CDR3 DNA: TGTGCCAGCAGCCAGGACAGGGTCGAAGCAGATACGCAGTATTTT; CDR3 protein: CASSQDRVEADTQYF
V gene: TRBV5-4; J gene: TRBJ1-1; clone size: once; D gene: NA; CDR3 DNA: TGTGCCAGCAGTCCCCGTGGGTCGAACACTGAAGCTTTCTTT; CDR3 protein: CASSPRGSNTEAFF
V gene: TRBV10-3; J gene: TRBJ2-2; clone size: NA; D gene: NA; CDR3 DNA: TGTGCCATCTGGGCAGGCACCGGGGAGCTGTTTTTT; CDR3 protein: CAIWAGTGELFF
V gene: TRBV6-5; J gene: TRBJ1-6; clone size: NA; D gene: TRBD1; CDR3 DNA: TGTGCCAGTCGGAACCCGACAGGGGGCGAGCCCCTCCACTTT; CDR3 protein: CASRNPTGGEPLHF
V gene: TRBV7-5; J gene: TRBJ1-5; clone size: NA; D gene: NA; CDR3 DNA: TGTGCCAGAAGCCACAGGGGGCAGCCCCAGCATTTT; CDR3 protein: CARSHRGQPQHF
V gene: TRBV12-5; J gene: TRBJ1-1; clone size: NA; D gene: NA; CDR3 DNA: TGTGCTAGTGGTTTGGATTACACTGAAGCTTTCTTT; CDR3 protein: CASGLDYTEAFF
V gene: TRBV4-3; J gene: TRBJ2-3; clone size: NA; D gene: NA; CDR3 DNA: TGCGCCAGCAGCCAAGGAGGGTCCGACACAGATACGCAGTATTTT; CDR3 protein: CASSQGGSDTDTQYF
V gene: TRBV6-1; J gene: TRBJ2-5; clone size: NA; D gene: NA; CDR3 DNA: TGTGCCAGCTCAACCAACCGGCCAGGGGAAGAGACCCAGTACTTC; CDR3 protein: CASSTNRPGEETQYF
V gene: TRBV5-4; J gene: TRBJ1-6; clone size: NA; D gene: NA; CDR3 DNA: TGTGCCAGCAGCGAGGCGGCCAGCTCCTATAATTCACCCCTCCACTTT; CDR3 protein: CASSEAASSYNSPLHF
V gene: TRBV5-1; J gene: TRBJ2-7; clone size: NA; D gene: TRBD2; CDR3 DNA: TGCGCCAGCAGCACGGGACTAGCGGGGGCCGCCTACGAGCAGTACTTC; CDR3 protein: CASSTGLAGAAYEQYF
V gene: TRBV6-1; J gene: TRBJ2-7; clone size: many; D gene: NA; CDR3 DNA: TGTGCCAGCAGGGGGAGGACAGCGGACTACGAGCAGTACTTC; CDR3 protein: CASRGRTADYEQYF
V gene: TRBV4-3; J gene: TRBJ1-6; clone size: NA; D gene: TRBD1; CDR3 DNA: TGCGCCAGCAGCCAAACCCGGGACAGGGGTTCACCCCTCCACTTT; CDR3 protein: CASSQTRDRGSPLHF
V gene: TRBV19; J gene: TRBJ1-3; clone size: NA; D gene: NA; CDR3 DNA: TGTGCCAGTAGTATCTCGGACGCTGGAAACACCATATATTTT; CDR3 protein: CASSISDAGNTIYF
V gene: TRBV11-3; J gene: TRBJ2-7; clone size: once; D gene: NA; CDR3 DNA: TGTGCCAGCAGCTTAGACGGGAGAAACTACGAGCAGTACTTC; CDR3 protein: CASSLDGRNYEQYF
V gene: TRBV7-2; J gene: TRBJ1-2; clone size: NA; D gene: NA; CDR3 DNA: TGTGCCAGCAGCTTAGGGACAGCTCTTGGCTACACCTTC; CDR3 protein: CASSLGTALGYTF
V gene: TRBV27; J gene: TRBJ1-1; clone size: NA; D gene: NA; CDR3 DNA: TGTGCCAGCAAACTGGGGGGGCTAGGCACTGAAGCTTTCTTT; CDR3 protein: CASKLGGLGTEAFF
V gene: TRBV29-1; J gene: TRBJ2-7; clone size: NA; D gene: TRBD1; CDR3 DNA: TGCAGCGCTAGCGTAGGACAGGGATCCTACGAGCAGTACTTC; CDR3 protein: CSASVGQGSYEQYF
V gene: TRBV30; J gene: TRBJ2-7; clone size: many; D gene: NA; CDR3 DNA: TGTGCCTGGAGTGGCCGGTTCTACGAGCAGTACTTC; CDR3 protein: CAWSGRFYEQYF
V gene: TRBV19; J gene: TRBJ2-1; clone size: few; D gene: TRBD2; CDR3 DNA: TGTGCCAGTAGTATCGCTAGCGGGGGATCTGAGCAGTTCTTC; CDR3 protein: CASSIASGGSEQFF
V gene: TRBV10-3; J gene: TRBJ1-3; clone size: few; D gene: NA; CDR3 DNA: TGTGCCATCAGTTTGCAGGGCCAGGGAAACACCATATATTTT; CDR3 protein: CAISLQGQGNTIYF
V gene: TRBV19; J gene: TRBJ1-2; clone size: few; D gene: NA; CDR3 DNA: TGTGCCACCTTTGAACCGGGCCGAAAAGCCTCTAACTATGGCTACACCTTC; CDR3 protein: CATFEPGRKASNYGYTF
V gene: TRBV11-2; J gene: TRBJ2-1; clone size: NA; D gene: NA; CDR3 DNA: TGTGCCAGCAGCTTCCCAGTGGTAGGAGGGAGTGAGCAGTTCTTC; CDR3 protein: CASSFPVVGGSEQFF
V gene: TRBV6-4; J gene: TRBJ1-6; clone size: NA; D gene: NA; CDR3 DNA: TGTGCCAGCAGTGCCACAGGGACCTATAATTCACCCCTCCACTTT; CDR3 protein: CASSATGTYNSPLHF
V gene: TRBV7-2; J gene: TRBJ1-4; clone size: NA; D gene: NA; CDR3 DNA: TGTGCCAGCAGCTTACGACGTTCTAATGAAAAACTGTTTTTT; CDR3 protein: CASSLRRSNEKLFF
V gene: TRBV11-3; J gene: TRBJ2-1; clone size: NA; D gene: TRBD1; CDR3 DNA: TGTGCCAGCAGCGGACCGGGACAGGGATCCCTCAATGAGCAGTTCTTC; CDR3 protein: CASSGPGQGSLNEQFF
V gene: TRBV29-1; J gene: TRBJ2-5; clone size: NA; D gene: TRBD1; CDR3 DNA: TGCAGCGCCGAGATGACAGGGGGCAGAGAGACCCAGTACTTC; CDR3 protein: CSAEMTGGRETQYF
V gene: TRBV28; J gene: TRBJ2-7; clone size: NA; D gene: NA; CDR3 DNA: TGTGCCAGCAGTTTTACGGGGGGCGGGTACGAGCAGTACTTC; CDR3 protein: CASSFTGGGYEQYF
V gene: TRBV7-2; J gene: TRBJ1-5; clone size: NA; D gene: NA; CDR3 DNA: TGTGCCAGCAGCTTGTCGGGCAATCAGCCCCAGCATTTT; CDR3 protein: CASSLSGNQPQHF
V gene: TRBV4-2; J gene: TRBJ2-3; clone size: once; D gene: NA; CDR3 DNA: TGTGCCAGCAGCCAAGATGGGCTAGCGACAGATACGCAGTATTTT; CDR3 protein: CASSQDGLATDTQYF
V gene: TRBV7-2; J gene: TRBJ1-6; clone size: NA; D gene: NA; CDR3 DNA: TGTGCCAGCAGCTTAGCCGACTTAAATTCACCCCTCCACTTT; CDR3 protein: CASSLADLNSPLHF
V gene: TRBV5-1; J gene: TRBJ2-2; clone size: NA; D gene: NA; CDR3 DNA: TGCGCCAGCAGCCCCCAGGGGACCGGGGAGCTGTTTTTT; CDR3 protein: CASSPQGTGELFF
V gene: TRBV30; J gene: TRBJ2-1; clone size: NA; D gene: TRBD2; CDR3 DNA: TGTGCCTGGAGCCGAAGCGGGGGGGCGTCCAATGAGCAGTTCTTC; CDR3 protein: CAWSRSGGASNEQFF
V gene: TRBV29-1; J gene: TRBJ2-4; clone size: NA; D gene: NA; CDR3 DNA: TGCAGCGTTTGGGTGGTGGACGTCAAAAACATTCAGTACTTC; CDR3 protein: CSVWVVDVKNIQYF
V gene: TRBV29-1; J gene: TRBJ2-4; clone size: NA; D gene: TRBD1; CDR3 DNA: TGCAGCGTCGAATGGGGACAGGCCAAAAACATTCAGTACTTC; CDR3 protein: CSVEWGQAKNIQYF
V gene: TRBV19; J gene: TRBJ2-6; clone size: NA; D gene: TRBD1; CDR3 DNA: TGTGCCAGTAGTATGCGGACAGGGAGGACCTCTGGGGCCAACGTCCTGACTTTC; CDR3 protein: CASSMRTGRTSGANVLTF
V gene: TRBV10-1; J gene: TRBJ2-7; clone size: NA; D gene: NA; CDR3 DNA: TGCGCCAGCAGTGAGACAGGGAATACCTACGAGCAGTACTTC; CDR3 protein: CASSETGNTYEQYF
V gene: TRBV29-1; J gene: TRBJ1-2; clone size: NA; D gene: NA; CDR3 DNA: TGCAGCGCGCCTGGGACCTACTATGGCTACACCTTC; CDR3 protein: CSAPGTYYGYTF
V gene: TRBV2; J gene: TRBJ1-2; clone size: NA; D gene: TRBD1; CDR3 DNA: TGTGCCAGCAGTGGGGCCCGTGGGACAGGCTATGGCTACACCTTC; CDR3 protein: CASSGARGTGYGYTF
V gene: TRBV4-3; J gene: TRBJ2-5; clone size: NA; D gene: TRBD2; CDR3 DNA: TGCGCCAGCAGCCAGGGACTAGCTGGCCAAGAGACCCAGTACTTC; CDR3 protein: CASSQGLAGQETQYF
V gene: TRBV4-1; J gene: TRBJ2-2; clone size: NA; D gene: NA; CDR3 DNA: TGCGCCAGCAGCCAAGGGACCGGGGAGCTGTTTTTT; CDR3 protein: CASSQGTGELFF
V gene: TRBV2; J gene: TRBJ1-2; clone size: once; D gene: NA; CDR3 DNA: TGTGCCAGCAGTGGGGGAATTGGGAACTATGGCTACACCTTC; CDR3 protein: CASSGGIGNYGYTF
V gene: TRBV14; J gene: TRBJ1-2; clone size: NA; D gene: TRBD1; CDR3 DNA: TGTGCCAGCAGCCGGGACAGGTACTATGGCTACACCTTC; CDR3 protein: CASSRDRYYGYTF
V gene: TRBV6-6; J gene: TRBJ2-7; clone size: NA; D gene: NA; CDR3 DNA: TGTGCCAGCAGTTACTCCAGGGCCTCGACCTACGAGCAGTACTTC; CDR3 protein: CASSYSRASTYEQYF
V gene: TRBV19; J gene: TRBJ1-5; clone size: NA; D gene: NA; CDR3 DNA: TGTGCCAGTAGGGGACCGATGAGCAATCAGCCCCAGCATTTT; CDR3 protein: CASRGPMSNQPQHF
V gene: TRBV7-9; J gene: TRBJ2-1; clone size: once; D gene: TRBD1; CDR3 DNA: TGTGCCAGCAGCTCCGACAGGGGTCATGAGCAGTTCTTC; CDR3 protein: CASSSDRGHEQFF
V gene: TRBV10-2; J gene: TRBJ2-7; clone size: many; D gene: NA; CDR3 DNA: TGCGCCAGCAGTGGGCCCTCAGACTACGAGCAGTACTTC; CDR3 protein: CASSGPSDYEQYF
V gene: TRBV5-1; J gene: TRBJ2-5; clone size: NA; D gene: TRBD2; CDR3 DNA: TGCGCCAGCAGCACTGGGACTAGCACCCAAGAGACCCAGTACTTC; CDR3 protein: CASSTGTSTQETQYF
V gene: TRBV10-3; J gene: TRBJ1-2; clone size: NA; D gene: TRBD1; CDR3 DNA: TGTGCCATCAGTCAGGGGGGTCCCTGGGGTGGCTACACCTTC; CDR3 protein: CAISQGGPWGGYTF
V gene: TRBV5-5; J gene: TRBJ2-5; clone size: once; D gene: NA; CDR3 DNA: TGTGCCAGCAGCCTAAGGCGGGACCAAGAGACCCAGTACTTC; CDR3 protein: CASSLRRDQETQYF
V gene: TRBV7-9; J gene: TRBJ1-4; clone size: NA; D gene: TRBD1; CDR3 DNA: TGTGCCAGCAGCTCGACAGGGCTTAGCGAAAAACTGTTTTTT; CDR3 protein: CASSSTGLSEKLFF
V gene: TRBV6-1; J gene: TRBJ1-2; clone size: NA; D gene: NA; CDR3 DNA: TGTGCCAGCAGTGAAGCTGGAAAGCCGAACTATGGCTACACCTTC; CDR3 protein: CASSEAGKPNYGYTF
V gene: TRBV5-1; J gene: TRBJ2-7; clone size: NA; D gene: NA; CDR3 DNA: TGCGCCAGCAGCGCGACAAGAAGCTCCTACGAGCAGTACTTC; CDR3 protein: CASSATRSSYEQYF
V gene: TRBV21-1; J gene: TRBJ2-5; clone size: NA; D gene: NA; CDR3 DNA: TGTGCCAGCAGCAGACACACGAAGCAAGAGACCCAGTACTTC; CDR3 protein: CASSRHTKQETQYF
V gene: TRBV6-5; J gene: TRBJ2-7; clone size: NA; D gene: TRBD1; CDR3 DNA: TGTGCCAGCAGTTACTCTGGAGCAGGGGGCGCCTACGAGCAGTACTTC; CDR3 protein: CASSYSGAGGAYEQYF